The 29 T cell receptor beta chains in this list originate from one sample, sequenced in a study of identical twins. TCRdb reprocessed the 5' RACE reads via MiXCR and lists one record per CDR3 protein. Of some 460,000 distinct CDR3 sequences in the sample, approximately 15% were seen once. These records were also assigned to another study, of yellow fever vaccine responses in identical twins.

The sequencing sample was made of CD4+ T cells sorted from blood. These receptors all come from a woman in her late teens or twenties in good health.

In this sample, this clonotype turned up a few times. The chain couples TRBV4-3 to TRBJ2-6; TRBD2 matches at 7 bases. V shed 3 bases, J shed 0 bases, and the junction held 5 bases outside the gene matches. Looked up from germline, CDR1 is LGHNA and CDR2 is YSLEER. The CDR3 has 17 residues. This CDR3 is CASSQLAGSSGANVLTF. DNA of the CDR3: TGCGCCAGCAGCCAGTTAGCGGGTAGCTCTGGGGCCAACGTCCTGACTTTC.

This clonotype showed up just a few times. V is TRBV7-2 and J is TRBJ2-5, with D perhaps matching TRBD1 or TRBD2 (6 bases each). Germline CDR1 and CDR2: SGHTA and FQGNSA. This CDR3 has 14 residues. Between the trimmed V and J ends, which lost 1 base and 7 bases, there was a span of 13 bases. The DNA for the CDR3 is TGTGCCAGCAGCTTAGAGACAGGAGGGGCGACCCAGTACTTC. It specifies CASSLETGGATQYF.

In its sample, this clonotype was seen a few times. The V call is TRBV12-3 or TRBV12-4, the J call TRBJ1-2, with no clear D. V dropped 2 bases and J dropped 7 bases, with 14 bases sitting between them. This CDR3 comprises 14 residues. CDR3 nucleotides: TGTGCCAGCAGTTTAATTGGGAGCGGAAGTGGCTACACCTTC. Translating it yields CASSLIGSGSGYTF.

In this sample, this clonotype turned up a few times. The chain is built from TRBV7-9 and TRBJ2-6, with D possibly TRBD2 on 5 matching bases. The V end was cut by 5 bases, the J end by 1 base, with 15 bases between. This CDR3 comprises 17 residues. The germline CDR1 and CDR2 sequences are SEHNR and FQNEAQ (reference sequence). The CDR3 reads CASSAQVPGSGANVLTF. As DNA, the CDR3 is TGTGCCAGCAGCGCCCAAGTGCCGGGGTCTGGGGCCAACGTCCTGACTTTC.

This clonotype was recorded a few times. The gene calls are TRBV3-1 and TRBJ1-1; D gene unclear. The CDR3 runs to 14 residues. Germline V gives CDR1 LGHDT, CDR2 YNNKEL (reference sequence). Trimming took off 4 bases at V and 1 base at J, with 10 bases between the two ends. Written as DNA, the CDR3 is TGTGCCAGCAGCCCGGCCGGGAAGAACACTGAAGCTTTCTTT. As protein: CASSPAGKNTEAFF. The full variable domain, in which reference TRBV3-1 and TRBJ1-1 provide the parts outside the CDR3, is DTAVSQTPKYLVTQMGNDKSIKCEQNLGHDTMYWYKQDSKKFLKIMFSYNNKELIINETVPNRFSPKSPDKAHLNLHINSLELGDSAVYFCASSPAGKNTEAFFGQGTRLTVV.

J is TRBJ2-3 and V is TRBV24-1, with 9 nucleotides matching TRBD2. CDR1 is KGHDR, CDR2 SFDVKD, per germline. The CDR3 sequence is 13 residues long. After removal of 6 bases from V and 14 bases from J, the junction contained 11 bases not matched to a gene. The CDR3 here is CATSPGLATNWYF. The DNA for the CDR3 is TGTGCCACCAGTCCTGGACTAGCGACCAATTGGTATTTT.

V usage is TRBV29-1 and J usage is TRBJ2-7; D not certain. The V gene lost 7 bases and the J gene lost 0 bases, with 13 bases spanning the gap. The CDR3 has 13 amino acids. The germline V gene has CDR1 SQVTM and CDR2 ANQGSEA. Here the CDR3 reads CSAEGEHSYEQYF. The CDR3 nucleotides are TGCAGCGCCGAAGGAGAACACTCCTACGAGCAGTACTTC.

This clonotype was seen only a few times. The gene calls are TRBV7-2 and TRBJ2-5; the match to TRBD2 covers 14 bases. Trimming cost V 5 bases and J 4 bases; bases outside gene matches: 6. The CDR3 is 16 residues long. Per the germline V gene, CDR1 is SGHTA and CDR2 is FQGNSA. CDR3 protein: CASSATSGGASETQYF. CDR3 DNA: TGTGCCAGCAGCGCGACTAGCGGGGGGGCCTCAGAGACCCAGTACTTC. Variable domain in full (rest from reference TRBV7-2 and TRBJ2-5): GAGVSQSPSNKVTEKGKDVELRCDPISGHTALYWYRQSLGQGLEFLIYFQGNSAPDKSGLPSDRFSAERTGGSVSTLTIQRTQQEDSAVYLCASSATSGGASETQYFGPGTRLLVL.

This clonotype came up a few times. V and J are TRBV7-3 and TRBJ2-1; D is possibly TRBD1 (5 bases). V was cut by 6 bases and J by 7 bases, with 13 bases left in between. The CDR3 contains 13 residues. In germline, CDR1 is SGHTA, CDR2 FQGTGA. The CDR3 is CASRFGAGNEQFF. The CDR3 nucleotides read TGTGCCAGCAGGTTTGGGGCTGGGAATGAGCAGTTCTTC. Variable domain in full (rest from reference TRBV7-3 and TRBJ2-1): GAGVSQTPSNKVTEKGKYVELRCDPISGHTALYWYRQSLGQGPEFLIYFQGTGAADDSGLPNDRFFAVRPEGSVSTLKIQRTERGDSAVYLCASRFGAGNEQFFGPGTRLTVL.

V usage is TRBV7-2 and J usage is TRBJ2-3; no clear D. Germline V gene lookup returns CDR1 SGHTA and CDR2 FQGNSA. The CDR3 length is 15 residues. Trimming removed 1 base at V and 3 bases at J, with 11 bases between. CDR3 region: CASSLDIEETDTQYF. The CDR3 DNA sequence: TGTGCCAGCAGCTTAGATATAGAGGAAACAGATACGCAGTATTTT. Full variable domain (remainder filled in from reference TRBV7-2 and TRBJ2-3): GAGVSQSPSNKVTEKGKDVELRCDPISGHTALYWYRQSLGQGLEFLIYFQGNSAPDKSGLPSDRFSAERTGGSVSTLTIQRTQQEDSAVYLCASSLDIEETDTQYFGPGTRLTVL.

In this sample, this clonotype turned up a few times. This chain links TRBV20-1 with TRBJ1-5; TRBD1 matches 8 bases. The CDR3 length is 14 residues. V shed 6 bases, J shed 2 bases, and the junction held 6 bases outside the gene matches. Germline CDR1 DFQATT, CDR2 SNEGSKA (reference sequence). The CDR3 here is CSAIQGEGNQPQHF. The DNA for the CDR3 is TGCAGTGCAATACAGGGGGAGGGCAATCAGCCCCAGCATTTT.

This clonotype was counted only a few times. V gene TRBV7-9 combines with J gene TRBJ2-1; 9 bases match TRBD2. Germline V lookup: CDR1 SEHNR, CDR2 FQNEAQ (reference sequence). The CDR3 extends over 13 amino acids. The CDR3: CVERREGYNEQFF. DNA for the CDR3: TGTGTTGAGCGGCGGGAGGGCTACAATGAGCAGTTCTTC.

The rearrangement joins TRBV12-3 or TRBV12-4 to TRBJ2-3; 8 nucleotides line up with TRBD2. Losses at the gene ends were 5 bases for V and 2 bases for J; bases not matched to a gene: 6. This CDR3 contains 15 residues. As DNA, the CDR3 is TGTGCCAGCAGTCCCCTAGCGGGTATCACAGATACGCAGTATTTT. Translated: CASSPLAGITDTQYF.

This chain links TRBV5-1 with TRBJ2-5, with 8 bases lining up with TRBD1. J lost 3 bases, V lost 0 bases, and 4 bases had no gene match. There are 15 residues in the CDR3. The germline CDR1 and CDR2 sequences are SGHRS and YFSETQ. CDR3 sequence (DNA): TGCGCCAGCAGCTTGGGAGACAGGGGTGAAGAGACCCAGTACTTC. This translates into CASSLGDRGEETQYF.

This clonotype was observed a few times. The chain is built from TRBV11-2 and TRBJ2-1, with D unresolved. Trimming pared 1 base from V and 15 bases from J, leaving 22 bases between. Germline V gives CDR1 SGHAT, CDR2 FQNNGV. The CDR3 extends over 15 amino acids. CDR3 nucleotide sequence: TGTGCCAGCAGCTTAGGTTTAACAGTCCATCCCTCCGGGTTCTTC. Its translation: CASSLGLTVHPSGFF.

The chain is built from TRBV7-3 and TRBJ2-7; 8 nucleotides line up with TRBD1. The V and J ends lost 5 bases and 7 bases, in that order; junction bases with no gene match: 10. CDR1 SGHTA and CDR2 FQGTGA come from the germline V gene. This CDR3 contains 14 residues. The CDR3 sequence is CASSPAGGAGEQYF. CDR3 bases: TGTGCCAGCAGCCCCGCAGGGGGCGCGGGTGAGCAGTACTTC.

The CDR3 here is CASSRPGQTTDTQYF. In nucleotides, the CDR3 is TGTGCCAGCAGCCGACCGGGACAGACCACAGATACGCAGTATTTT. V usage is TRBV7-9 and J usage is TRBJ2-3; TRBD1 aligns across 7 bases. CDR1 is SEHNR, CDR2 FQNEAQ, per germline (reference sequence). J lost 2 bases, V lost 5 bases, and 7 bases had no gene match. The CDR3 contains 15 residues.

The V call is TRBV6-2 or TRBV6-3, the J call TRBJ2-7; TRBD1 is a possible D gene (6 bases). The CDR3 is 15 amino acids. Germline loops: CDR1 MNHEY, CDR2 SVGEGT. V lost 6 bases, J lost 0 bases, and 15 bases lay in between. CDR3 nucleotides: TGTGCCAGCAGCACACAGAACAGGGCCTCCTACGAGCAGTACTTC. Translated, it gives CASSTQNRASYEQYF.

The table lists this clonotype with a few counts. J is TRBJ2-5 and V is TRBV7-2; D is possibly TRBD2 (5 bases). CDR1 SGHTA and CDR2 FQGNSA come from the germline V gene. This CDR3 is built from 15 residues. Trimming stripped 1 base from V and 5 bases from J, with 14 bases between. Here the CDR3 reads CASSLGANRGETQYF. The CDR3 region has the DNA TGTGCCAGCAGCTTAGGGGCCAACAGAGGGGAGACCCAGTACTTC.

The rearrangement joins TRBV20-1 to TRBJ2-2; no definite D call. V gave up 7 bases and J gave up 3 bases, with 9 bases separating them. This CDR3 is 12 amino acids long. From germline, CDR1 is DFQATT and CDR2 SNEGSKA (reference sequence). The CDR3 DNA follows: TGCAGTGTTGTGGGGTACACCGGGGAGCTGTTTTTT. Its translation is CSVVGYTGELFF.

The rearrangement links TRBV19 to TRBJ2-2; 8 bases agree with TRBD2. This CDR3 is 13 amino acids long. Trimming cost V 8 bases and J 7 bases; bases outside gene matches: 6. Germline V gene sequence: CDR1 LNHDA, CDR2 SQIVND (reference sequence). The CDR3: CASERELSGELFF. Written as DNA, the CDR3 is TGTGCCAGTGAGCGGGAGCTGAGCGGGGAGCTGTTTTTT.

The rearrangement links TRBV20-1 to TRBJ2-3; 10 bases match TRBD2. The CDR3 is made up of 18 amino acids. The J segment lost 5 bases and the V segment lost 2 bases, leaving 16 bases of the junction unmatched. Germline CDR1 DFQATT, CDR2 SNEGSKA (reference sequence). The CDR3 here is CSARYSGGLPGNLDTQYF. CDR3 bases: TGCAGTGCTAGATATAGCGGGGGGCTACCCGGAAATTTAGATACGCAGTATTTT.

This clonotype was seen a few times. The chain couples TRBV7-2 to TRBJ2-3; TRBD2 aligns across 13 bases. Trimming removed 2 bases from V and 3 bases from J; junction bases left unmatched: 2. Germline assignment: CDR1 SGHTA and CDR2 FQGNSA. This CDR3 is built from 16 residues. As DNA, the CDR3 is TGTGCCAGCAGCTTAATGACTAGCGGGGGGACAGATACGCAGTATTTT. Residues: CASSLMTSGGTDTQYF. The whole variable domain, filled in from reference TRBV7-2 and TRBJ2-3, reads GAGVSQSPSNKVTEKGKDVELRCDPISGHTALYWYRQSLGQGLEFLIYFQGNSAPDKSGLPSDRFSAERTGGSVSTLTIQRTQQEDSAVYLCASSLMTSGGTDTQYFGPGTRLTVL.

This chain connects TRBV20-1 to TRBJ2-6; tentatively, D is TRBD1 (6 bases). The ends were cut back, 3 bases at V and 3 bases at J, with 12 bases in the middle. Germline CDR1 DFQATT, CDR2 SNEGSKA (reference sequence). This CDR3 region has 15 residues. CDR3 DNA sequence: TGCAGTGCTAGCCGTGGGGGCAATGGGGCCAACGTCCTGACTTTC. It yields the protein CSASRGGNGANVLTF.

This clonotype was observed a few times. DNA of the CDR3: TGTGCCAGCAGGAACATAGCGGGAGGTTCCTACGAGCAGTACTTC. Its translation: CASRNIAGGSYEQYF. This chain joins TRBV6-1 and TRBJ2-7; 10 bases are a match to TRBD2. V trimming: 6 bases; J trimming: 1 base; junction bases outside the gene matches: 6. The CDR3 runs to 15 residues. Germline lookup yields CDR1 MNHNS and CDR2 SASEGT.

The chain combines TRBV7-8 with TRBJ2-7, with D tentatively TRBD1 (5 bases). This CDR3 region has 14 residues. CDR1 is SGHVS, CDR2 FQNEAQ, per germline. The V and J ends lost 1 base and 13 bases respectively, with 20 bases between them. CDR3 in DNA: TGTGCCAGCAGCTTAGGCCCCAAAGGGGTTGCCATCTACTTC. Protein sequence: CASSLGPKGVAIYF.

J is TRBJ1-4 and V is TRBV6-1; 7 bases are a match to TRBD1. This CDR3 has 14 amino acids. CDR1 MNHNS and CDR2 SASEGT come from the germline V gene. J lost 8 bases, V lost 6 bases, and 9 bases had no gene match. The CDR3 region is CASRHRGVGEKLFF. CDR3 in DNA: TGTGCCAGCAGGCACAGGGGTGTGGGGGAAAAACTGTTTTTT.

The J gene is TRBJ2-7, the V gene TRBV27; 9 nucleotides align to TRBD2. The length of the CDR3 is 14 residues. Germline CDR1 reads MNHEY; CDR2 reads SMNVEV (reference sequence). V lost 2 bases, J lost 5 bases, and 4 bases stayed unmatched. The CDR3 region is CASSLAGGLNEQYF. CDR3 nucleotides: TGTGCCAGCAGTTTAGCGGGGGGGTTAAACGAGCAGTACTTC.

This clonotype was counted a few times. This chain uses TRBV7-2 with TRBJ2-7; D is unresolved. The germline V and J ends were trimmed by 1 base and 6 bases, with 10 bases remaining between them. Germline loops: CDR1 SGHTA, CDR2 FQGNSA. This CDR3 has 13 amino acids. The CDR3 loop is CASSLVRAAEQYF. CDR3 nucleotide sequence: TGTGCCAGCAGCTTAGTACGTGCGGCCGAGCAGTACTTC.